These 25 T cell receptor beta chains were sequenced from one sample in a study of T-cell reconstitution after alpha-beta-depleted transplantation in children (TCRdb year 2016). Libraries were constructed by PCR. TCRdb records Illumina HiSeq 2500 as the sequencer. To normalize quantification of the TCRbeta repertoire, the TCR libraries were built with molecular barcoding that relied on unique molecular identifiers. TCRdb itself trimmed the public reads at Q25 with fastp, ran MiXCR and retained productive beta chains. Every entry covers one CDR3 protein and lists the most common genes and DNA from its rows. Here the sample has about 74,000 distinct CDR3 sequences; 14% occur a single time. Of the sample, 25% to 35% falls within the top ten clones. What the treatment or condition label conveys for this sample: allogeneic hematopoietic cell transplantation with graft depleted of TCRalphabeta T cells and CD19 B cells.

The sample in question was PBMCs, mostly from graft donor cells, obtained 180 days after TCRalphabeta/CD19-depleted stem cell transplant. The receptors stem from a male patient between 2 and 10 years old who had a stem cell transplant for acute lymphoblastic leukemia, so the T cells may come from the graft donor.

This clonotype has a count of ten or more. The gene calls are TRBV18 and TRBJ1-2; the D gene is possibly TRBD1 (5 bases). V dropped 4 bases and J dropped 5 bases, with 11 bases sitting between them. This CDR3 is 13 amino acids long. Germline CDR1 reads KGHSH; CDR2 reads LQKENI. The CDR3 region is CASSRGPGYGYTF. The CDR3 DNA sequence: TGTGCCAGCTCACGGGGCCCCGGATATGGCTACACCTTC.

The chain has TRBV5-1 and TRBJ1-1; tentatively, D is TRBD1 (5 bases). CDR1 is SGHRS and CDR2 is YFSETQ in the germline V gene. The CDR3 runs to 14 residues. V lost 7 bases, J lost 1 base, and 14 bases lay in between. CDR3 sequence: CASWGEGRNTEAFF. CDR3 sequence (DNA): TGCGCCAGCTGGGGCGAAGGGAGGAACACTGAAGCTTTCTTT. Together with reference TRBV5-1 and TRBJ1-1, the CDR3 gives the full variable domain: KAGVTQTPRYLIKTRGQQVTLSCSPISGHRSVSWYQQTPGQGLQFLFEYFSETQRNKGNFPGRFSGRQFSNSRSEMNVSTLELGDSALYLCASWGEGRNTEAFFGQGTRLTVV.

The chain combines TRBV28 with TRBJ2-7, with 10 bases that match TRBD2. The V gene's germline CDR1 is MDHEN and CDR2 SYDVKM. Unmatched junction bases numbered 9, after V lost 5 bases and J lost 2 bases. The CDR3 spans 16 residues. The CDR3 region is CASSTFSGRRAYEQYF. As DNA, the CDR3 is TGTGCCAGCAGTACTTTTAGCGGGAGGAGGGCCTACGAGCAGTACTTC.

This clonotype was seen only a few times. The chain has TRBV6-1 and TRBJ2-5; 7 nucleotides agree with TRBD1. Germline trimming cut 5 bases from V and 2 bases from J; bases unmatched to any gene: 8. Per the germline V gene, CDR1 is MNHNS and CDR2 is SASEGT. This CDR3 comprises 15 residues. CDR3 in amino acids: CASSPRTGLQETQYF. For the CDR3, the DNA is TGTGCCAGCAGTCCCCGGACAGGTCTACAAGAGACCCAGTACTTC.

There are a few counts of this clonotype. V and J are TRBV11-2 and TRBJ2-7, with D hard to call. CDR3 size: 12 residues. The V and J ends lost 4 bases and 6 bases respectively, with 10 bases between them. CDR1 and CDR2 (germline): SGHAT, FQNNGV. CDR3 sequence: CASSSPSPEQYF. The CDR3 coding sequence is TGTGCCAGCAGCTCCCCTAGTCCCGAGCAGTACTTC.

This clonotype was observed a few times. The chain uses TRBV15 and TRBJ2-7; 10 bases are a match to TRBD2. The CDR3 contains 15 residues. J was trimmed by 2 bases and V by 3 bases; bases with no gene match: 4. In germline, CDR1 is LNHNV, CDR2 YYDKDF (reference sequence). For the CDR3, the DNA is TGTGCCACCAGCAGGGTAGCGGGAGGTACCTACGAGCAGTACTTC. It codes for CATSRVAGGTYEQYF.

Remarks on this clonotype: A read error is possible here, since a much larger clone lies one base away. The CDR3 bases are TGTGCCGCCGGGACTAGCGGGTGTAATGAGCAGTTCTTC. It encodes CAAGTSGCNEQFF. The chain combines TRBV12-3 or TRBV12-4 with TRBJ2-1, with 12 positions matching TRBD2. CDR3 length: 13 amino acids. J lost 7 bases, V lost 11 bases, and 6 bases had no gene match.

This clonotype was observed a few times. The V gene is TRBV27, the J gene TRBJ2-2; D is possibly TRBD1 or TRBD2 (5 bases each). Per germline, CDR1 MNHEY and CDR2 SMNVEV (reference sequence). The V end was cut by 5 bases, the J end by 4 bases, with 17 bases between. The CDR3 sequence is 16 residues long. The CDR3 is CASSAPGRIITGELFF. The DNA for the CDR3 is TGTGCCAGCAGTGCACCGGGACGGATAATCACCGGGGAGCTGTTTTTT.

This clonotype appeared a single time. The CDR3 loop is CASKDRGRKMNIQYF. DNA for the CDR3: TGTGCCAGCAAAGACAGGGGGAGGAAGATGAACATTCAGTACTTC. The chain has TRBV28 and TRBJ2-4; 9 nucleotides match TRBD1. V lost 7 bases and J lost 7; bases outside the gene matches: 11. The CDR3 sequence is 15 residues long. Per germline, CDR1 MDHEN and CDR2 SYDVKM.

In regard to this clonotype: This may be a read error: a much more frequent sequence differs by one nucleotide. The conserved phenylalanine or tryptophan normally closing the CDR3 is absent here, so this likely arose from a read error. The limits of the CDR3 on the DNA are not certain, so only TCRdb's listed CDR3 is given. The chain recombines TRBV12-3 or TRBV12-4 with TRBJ2-7. The CDR3 is 12 amino acids long, termini counted. CDR3 region: CVSSFSNSYGFL.

V and J are TRBV29-1 and TRBJ2-3; maybe TRBD1 (5 bases). The CDR3 has 15 residues. Germline V gives CDR1 SQVTM, CDR2 ANQGSEA. Trimming took 4 bases from V and 6 from J, leaving 20 bases between them. Here the CDR3 DNA reads TGCAGCGTTGCCCGCAGGGCAAACCTCATCGATACGCAGTATTTT. Translation: CSVARRANLIDTQYF.

The V call is TRBV9, the J call TRBJ2-5; TRBD1 matches at 10 bases. This CDR3 is 15 amino acids long. Germline V gene sequence: CDR1 SGDLS, CDR2 YYNGEE. V gave up 5 bases and J gave up 5 bases; unmatched junction bases: 9. The CDR3 loop reads CASRPAGTGAETQYF. CDR3 DNA: TGTGCCAGCAGACCGGCCGGGACAGGGGCGGAGACCCAGTACTTC.

The chain joins TRBV4-2 to TRBJ2-7; 10 nucleotides align to TRBD2. The CDR3 is 18 amino acids. The J segment lost 5 bases and the V segment lost 0 bases, leaving 13 bases of the junction unmatched. Germline values: CDR1 LGHNA, CDR2 YNFKEQ. The CDR3 region is CASSQERKTSGSIDEQYF. The DNA of the CDR3 is TGTGCCAGCAGCCAAGAAAGGAAGACTAGCGGGTCGATCGACGAGCAGTACTTC.

This clonotype was detected a few times. The genes are TRBV7-2 and TRBJ2-5, with D possibly matching TRBD2 (5 bases). V was clipped by 1 base and J by 4 bases, with 16 bases between them. Germline V CDR1 and CDR2: SGHTA, FQGNSA. The CDR3 runs 16 residues. This chain's CDR3 is CASSLVAGFEGETQYF. CDR3 DNA sequence: TGTGCCAGCAGCTTAGTCGCAGGCTTCGAGGGAGAGACCCAGTACTTC.

This clonotype was seen a few times. The rearrangement joins TRBV5-1 to TRBJ1-5; 7 bases are a match to TRBD1. Looked up from germline, CDR1 is SGHRS and CDR2 is YFSETQ. The CDR3 has 15 amino acids. Trimming cost V 1 base and J 4 bases; bases outside gene matches: 5. The CDR3 DNA reads as TGCGCCAGCAGCTTGTCTGGGGACAGAAATCAGCCCCAGCATTTT. Protein sequence: CASSLSGDRNQPQHF.

This clonotype was observed many times. This chain's CDR3 is CATGTRVRDTQYF. Written as DNA, the CDR3 is TGTGCCACCGGGACTAGGGTGCGGGATACGCAGTATTTT. The chain has TRBV6-2 or TRBV6-3 and TRBJ2-3, with 8 bases identical to TRBD2. The V segment lost 10 bases and the J segment 6 bases; nucleotides outside the gene matches: 9. Germline V lookup: CDR1 MNHEY, CDR2 SVGEGT. There are 13 residues in the CDR3.

This clonotype showed up just a few times. The chain employs TRBV7-6 and TRBJ2-5; a weak D match, TRBD1 (5 bases). Germline lookup yields CDR1 SGHVS and CDR2 FNYEAQ. V shed 1 base and J shed 7 bases, with 13 bases lying between them. The CDR3 spans 14 residues. The DNA of the CDR3 is TGTGCCAGCAGCTTAGTGGCTGGGGCGGTGACCCAGTACTTC. It codes for CASSLVAGAVTQYF. The entire variable domain, with the rest obtained from reference TRBV7-6 and TRBJ2-5, is as follows: GAGVSQSPRYKVTKRGQDVALRCDPISGHVSLYWYRQALGQGPEFLTYFNYEAQQDKSGLPNDRFSAERPEGSISTLTIQRTEQRDSAMYRCASSLVAGAVTQYFGPGTRLLVL.

Points on this clonotype: This may be a read error, as it is one base from a much larger clone. V is TRBV5-6 and J is TRBJ2-1; tentatively, D is TRBD2 (6 bases). Germline V gene lookup returns CDR1 SGHDT and CDR2 YYEEEE. The CDR3 covers 15 residues. V was trimmed by 6 bases and J by 8 bases, leaving 21 bases between them. The CDR3, as DNA: TGTGCCAGCAAGTGGACTCTCCAAGGAGGGGATGAGCAGTTCTTC. Translating gives CASKWTLQGGDEQFF.

The chain has TRBV20-1 and TRBJ2-5; tentatively, D is TRBD1 or TRBD2 (5 bases each). This CDR3 is built from 16 residues. Trimming left V 0 bases short and J 2 bases short, with 16 bases between. CDR1 DFQATT and CDR2 SNEGSKA come from the germline V gene (reference sequence). CDR3 DNA sequence: TGCAGTGCTAGAGATCCGGCTGGGACGGCACAAGAGACCCAGTACTTC. It translates to CSARDPAGTAQETQYF.

This clonotype was recorded a few times. The rearrangement uses TRBV12-3 or TRBV12-4 and TRBJ2-7, with D tentatively TRBD1 or TRBD2 (5 bases each). The V gene lost 5 bases and the J gene lost 3 bases, with 17 bases spanning the gap. The CDR3 totals 15 residues. In DNA form, the CDR3 reads TGTGCCAGCAGTCGGGGACCGCTGGACCTCTACGAGCAGTACTTC. It encodes CASSRGPLDLYEQYF.

Only a few counts were recorded for this clonotype. This rearrangement joins TRBV24-1 to TRBJ2-7; unclear D gene. Germline V gene lookup returns CDR1 KGHDR and CDR2 SFDVKD. The CDR3 has 17 amino acids. V gave up 2 bases and J gave up 6 bases, with 22 bases separating them. This CDR3 is CATSDSRPYLNLGEQYF. CDR3 nucleotide sequence: TGTGCCACCAGTGATTCTCGCCCTTACCTGAACTTAGGCGAGCAGTACTTC.

V and J are TRBV7-2 and TRBJ2-5; D could derive from TRBD1 or TRBD2 (6 bases each). CDR1 is SGHTA and CDR2 is FQGNSA in the germline V gene. The germline V and J ends were trimmed by 4 bases and 14 bases, with 17 bases remaining between them. This CDR3 is built from 12 residues. The CDR3 loop is CASSSGDGSSYF. CDR3 DNA sequence: TGTGCCAGCAGCTCAGGGGACGGGAGCAGCTACTTC.

There are many counts of this clonotype. The rearrangement links TRBV7-8 to TRBJ1-2, with D tentatively TRBD1 (6 bases). This CDR3 has 14 amino acids. V shed 3 bases and J shed 4 bases, with 12 bases lying between them. Germline-derived CDR1 and CDR2 are SGHVS and FQNEAQ. The CDR3 nucleotides read TGTGCCAGCAGCTTTAGGACAGATTTCTATGGCTACACCTTC. Translating gives CASSFRTDFYGYTF.

The chain employs TRBV6-5 and TRBJ2-1; D is possibly TRBD1 (6 bases). This CDR3 is built from 17 residues. V shed 0 bases and J shed 4 bases, with 16 bases lying between them. CDR1 and CDR2 from the germline V gene are MNHEY and SVGAGI. The DNA of the CDR3 is TGTGCCAGCAGTTACTCCTACAGGGCCGTGGGGTACAATGAGCAGTTCTTC. Amino acids: CASSYSYRAVGYNEQFF.

This clonotype was detected only a few times. The V gene is TRBV9, the J gene TRBJ2-7; D remains ambiguous. Germline CDR1 SGDLS, CDR2 YYNGEE. V was cut by 0 bases and J by 3 bases, with 10 bases left in between. CDR3 length equals 14 residues. The CDR3, as DNA: TGTGCCAGCAGCGTAGGGCCCGCAAGCTACGAGCAGTACTTC. This codes for CASSVGPASYEQYF.